This record concerns one TCR beta chain sequence. Looked up from germline, CDR1 is LNHDA and CDR2 is SQIVND (reference sequence). The CDR3 is 16 amino acids. The ends were cut back, 5 bases at V and 5 bases at J, with 21 bases in the middle. It was with 60 Vbeta and 13 Jbeta primers that the PCR ran. Sequencing was performed with immunoSEQ multiplex PCR; in TCRdb, only in-frame clones are kept and a portion is missing. In the table there are some 120,000 clones, 80% of which are singletons. This record belongs to a study of cytomegalovirus exposure and HLA in healthy donors. Sequenced: PBMCs. This clonotype was obtained from a male donor in good health and CMV-seronegative. The chain couples TRBV19 to TRBJ2-5; D may be TRBD1 (5 bases). This chain's CDR3 is CASSSRSRGMGETQYF. The CDR3 DNA is TGTGCCAGTAGTTCACGATCTAGGGGAATGGGGGAGACCCAGTACTTC.